The rows below give T cell receptor beta chains drawn from one sample of a study of cytomegalovirus exposure and HLA in healthy donors. Assay used: immunoSEQ multiplex PCR; TCRdb lists only in-frame clones, some missing. The table has about 160,000 clones, 80% seen once; the top ten hold around 9.8%. The sequencing input was PBMCs. The receptors were gathered from a man younger than 35 in good health and CMV-seropositive. Both conserved end residues are part of each CDR3. Each record gives: J gene, clone size, CDR3 length, V gene, D gene, CDR3 DNA, CDR3 protein. D genes are given only for firm matches. Size is stated for part of the rows, as once, few or many counts, or as a class when the clone is expanded.

>TRBJ2-3|.|15|TRBV30|.
TGTGCCTGGACCCCCGCCCGGGGTTACATAAATACGCAGTATTTT
CAWTPARGYINTQYF
>TRBJ1-2|.|15|TRBV25-1|TRBD1
TGTGCCAGTAATTCCGGGACAGGGTTTAACTATGGCTACACCTTC
CASNSGTGFNYGYTF
>TRBJ1-6|.|13|TRBV19|.
TGTGCCAGTGCCACAGGTGTTAATTCACCCCTCCACTTT
CASATGVNSPLHF
>TRBJ2-7|.|15|TRBV23-1|TRBD1
TGCGCCAGCAGACACAGGGGTACCCTCTCCTACGAGCAGTACTTC
CASRHRGTLSYEQYF
>TRBJ2-1|.|16|TRBV7-2|TRBD2
TGTGCCAGCAGCGCCCTAGCGGGGGCCTCCTACAATGAGCAGTTCTTC
CASSALAGASYNEQFF
>TRBJ1-1|.|15|TRBV6-5|TRBD1
TGTGCCAGCAGCCCTAGACAGGGGGCGGTCACTGAAGCTTTCTTT
CASSPRQGAVTEAFF
>TRBJ1-1|few|15|TRBV5-1|TRBD1
TGCGCCAGCAGCTTGAAGAGTCGAGGACAGGGGGTAACTTTCTTT
CASSLKSRGQGVTFF
>TRBJ2-5|once|16|TRBV9|TRBD1
TGTGCCAGCAGCGTAGACGGGACAGGCGACCAAGAGACCCAGTACTTC
CASSVDGTGDQETQYF
>TRBJ2-3|.|15|TRBV5-1|TRBD1
TGCGCCAGCAGCTTAGGGACAGGGATGACAGATACGCAGTATTTT
CASSLGTGMTDTQYF
>TRBJ2-3|.|14|TRBV18|TRBD1
TGTGCCAGCTCGAGGACAGGGTACGGAGATACGCAGTATTTT
CASSRTGYGDTQYF
>TRBJ1-4|once|16|TRBV19|.
TGTGCCAGTAGTTCCCTATTCGGACAGAGTAATGAAAAACTGTTTTTT
CASSSLFGQSNEKLFF